These 4 T cell receptor beta chains share one sample of origin, sequenced in a study of shared clonotypes between healthy human individuals. Sequencing used immunoSEQ multiplex PCR; TCRdb keeps in-frame clones, though not all of them. The table has 2 million to 2.5 million clones, 85% to 95% seen once. The sequenced sample was naive CD4+ T cells sorted from blood. Subset meaning: CD45RA+ positively selected. The receptors come from a man aged 18 to 29 in good health.

The J gene is TRBJ2-1, the V gene TRBV9; 7 positions agree with TRBD2. The V gene end was trimmed by 0 bases and the J gene end by 9 bases; junction bases not matched to a gene: 12. Germline values: CDR1 SGDLS, CDR2 YYNGEE. The CDR3 contains 16 residues. This chain's CDR3 is CASSVDPNPGGGEQFF. The DNA of the CDR3 is TGTGCCAGCAGCGTAGATCCCAACCCGGGGGGTGGTGAGCAGTTCTTC.

The chain joins TRBV7-8 to TRBJ2-1, with 10 bases aligning to TRBD2. The CDR3 has 15 residues. The germline gives CDR1 SGHVS, CDR2 FQNEAQ. V was clipped by 6 bases and J by 4 bases; unmatched bases: 6. CDR3 protein: CASSTGTSAYNEQFF. CDR3 in DNA: TGTGCCAGCAGTACCGGGACTAGCGCATACAATGAGCAGTTCTTC. Full variable domain (remainder filled in from reference TRBV7-8 and TRBJ2-1): GAGVSQSPRYKVAKRGQDVALRCDPISGHVSLFWYQQALGQGPEFLTYFQNEAQLDKSGLPSDRFFAERPEGSVSTLKIQRTQQEDSAVYLCASSTGTSAYNEQFFGPGTRLTVL.

This clone was observed a few times. This same CDR3 is encoded by further DNA sequences in the sample. The genes are TRBV7-2 and TRBJ1-5; D gene unclear. Trimming cost V 1 base and J 1 base, with 2 bases left between them. This CDR3 contains 13 residues. Per the germline V gene, CDR1 is SGHTA and CDR2 is FQGNSA. The CDR3 DNA is TGTGCCAGCAGCTTAGACAGCAATCAGCCCCAGCATTTT. Translated, it gives CASSLDSNQPQHF.

The chain links TRBV4-1 to TRBJ2-2; 7 bases match TRBD1. The CDR3 is made up of 17 amino acids. The J segment lost 0 bases and the V segment lost 0 bases, leaving 4 bases of the junction unmatched. The germline V gene has CDR1 MGHRA and CDR2 YSYEKL. The CDR3 sequence is CASSQEWQGANTGELFF. CDR3 DNA sequence: TGCGCCAGCAGCCAAGAATGGCAGGGGGCGAACACCGGGGAGCTGTTTTTT.